Below, 26 T cell receptor beta chains from the same sample are listed, as sequenced in a study of human T cells and chemical hapten exposure. Each CDR3 protein gets one entry after TCRdb re-called the RACE reads with MiXCR. The repertoire has roughly 380,000 distinct CDR3 sequences, roughly 5% of them found once; the top ten carry 2% to 3%. The time point here: pre-sensitization, week 0. Treatment defined: therapeutic diphenylcyclopropenone sensitization with weekly scalp DPC. The specimen was whole blood, collected in connection with sensitization to the hapten diphenylcyclopropenone (DPC). These receptors all stem from a woman aged 45-60 years with alopecia areata. Some clones in this sample may be carry-over from other donors' samples.

The chain carries TRBV10-3 and TRBJ2-6; D unclear. Looked up from germline, CDR1 is ENHRY and CDR2 is SYGVKD. The CDR3 spans 14 residues. The germline V and J ends were trimmed by 6 bases and 0 bases, with 6 bases remaining between them. CDR3 nucleotide sequence: TGTGCCATCAGGGAGAGCTCTGGGGCCAACGTCCTGACTTTC. It translates to CAIRESSGANVLTF.

This clonotype was detected a few times. CDR3 region: CASSPRSGGATEAFF. The CDR3 DNA sequence: TGTGCCAGCAGCCCGAGGTCGGGGGGGGCCACTGAAGCTTTCTTT. J is TRBJ1-1 and V is TRBV7-2, with D perhaps TRBD1 (6 bases). Germline V CDR1 and CDR2: SGHTA, FQGNSA. CDR3 length: 15 amino acids. Trimming stripped 5 bases from V and 4 bases from J, with 17 bases between.

V usage is TRBV2 and J usage is TRBJ1-3; no clear D. Germline CDR1 is SNHLY and CDR2 is FYNNEI. V was pared by 4 bases and J by 2 bases, with 9 bases between. The CDR3 consists of 14 residues. CDR3 residues: CASSGLRAGNTIYF. CDR3 nucleotides: TGTGCCAGCAGTGGACTAAGGGCTGGAAACACCATATATTTT. Drawing the rest from reference TRBV2 and TRBJ1-3, the complete variable domain is EPEVTQTPSHQVTQMGQEVILRCVPISNHLYFYWYRQILGQKVEFLVSFYNNEISEKSEIFDDQFSVERPDGSNFTLKIRSTKLEDSAMYFCASSGLRAGNTIYFGEGSWLTVV.

This clonotype was seen many times. The chain carries TRBV20-1 and TRBJ2-7; 8 bases fit TRBD2. This CDR3 comprises 13 residues. CDR1 is DFQATT, CDR2 SNEGSKA, per germline (reference sequence). V gave up 6 bases and J gave up 5 bases; unmatched junction bases: 9. The CDR3 here is CSASREGGDEQYF. CDR3 nucleotide sequence: TGCAGTGCCAGTCGGGAGGGCGGGGACGAGCAGTACTTC.

The genes are TRBV4-2 and TRBJ2-1; 9 bases are shared with TRBD2. The CDR3 is 20 amino acids. The V gene end was trimmed by 0 bases and the J gene end by 0 bases; junction bases not matched to a gene: 12. The V gene's germline CDR1 is LGHNA and CDR2 YNFKEQ. The CDR3 is CASSQDLPVGSGGSYNEQFF. In nucleotides, the CDR3 is TGTGCCAGCAGCCAAGATCTCCCTGTGGGTAGCGGGGGCTCCTACAATGAGCAGTTCTTC.

This clonotype was counted a few times. This sequence joins TRBV12-3 or TRBV12-4 and TRBJ2-3; a possible D gene is TRBD2 (6 bases). The V and J ends lost 5 bases and 4 bases respectively, with 16 bases between them. The CDR3 runs 15 residues. The CDR3 sequence is CASSPNTGGADTQYF. For the CDR3, the DNA is TGTGCCAGCAGTCCCAATACTGGAGGGGCAGATACGCAGTATTTT.

This clonotype was observed a handful of times. This chain connects TRBV19 to TRBJ2-1; 8 bases are shared with TRBD1. J lost 0 bases, V lost 10 bases, and 2 bases had no gene match. This CDR3 is 13 amino acids long. Per germline, CDR1 LNHDA and CDR2 SQIVND (reference sequence). CDR3 nucleotides: TGTGCCACCGGGACAGGCTCCTACAATGAGCAGTTCTTC. Amino acids: CATGTGSYNEQFF.

In its sample, this clonotype was seen a few times. This rearrangement joins TRBV18 to TRBJ2-1; no firm D call. V lost 2 bases, J lost 0 bases, and 11 bases lay in between. Germline V gene data show CDR1 as KGHSH and CDR2 as LQKENI. This CDR3 contains 16 residues. The DNA for the CDR3 is TGTGCCAGCTCACCAGGTGCTCCTCACTCCTACAATGAGCAGTTCTTC. Translating gives CASSPGAPHSYNEQFF.

This clonotype was recorded at least ten times. The V call is TRBV7-8, the J call TRBJ2-3; D is ambiguous. V lost 0 bases, J lost 2 bases, and 6 bases lay in between. This CDR3 contains 14 residues. Germline lookup yields CDR1 SGHVS and CDR2 FQNEAQ. CDR3 loop: CASSLAGFTDTQYF. DNA of the CDR3: TGTGCCAGCAGCTTAGCCGGCTTCACAGATACGCAGTATTTT.

The chain recombines TRBV7-6 with TRBJ2-2, with D unresolved. Germline CDR1 SGHVS, CDR2 FNYEAQ. Trimming removed 1 base at V and 1 base at J, with 10 bases between. This CDR3 contains 16 residues. The CDR3 sequence is CASSLEVALNTGELFF. For the CDR3, the DNA is TGTGCCAGCAGCTTAGAAGTAGCACTGAACACCGGGGAGCTGTTTTTT.

The J gene is TRBJ2-3, the V gene TRBV27; perhaps TRBD1 as D (5 bases). Germline V lookup: CDR1 MNHEY, CDR2 SMNVEV (reference sequence). Trimming took off 2 bases at V and 3 bases at J, with 9 bases between the two ends. The length of the CDR3 is 14 residues. The CDR3, as DNA: TGTGCCAGCAGTTTAGGCAGGGTGACAGATACGCAGTATTTT. As protein: CASSLGRVTDTQYF.

This clonotype was seen more than once but under ten times. The CDR3 DNA reads TGCAGCGTGGCGGGACAGGGTTTGGACTACACCTTC. This gives the protein CSVAGQGLDYTF. The chain uses TRBV29-1 and TRBJ1-2; 9 bases fit TRBD1. V lost 6 bases and J lost 10; bases outside the gene matches: 9. The CDR3 covers 12 residues. Germline CDR1 and CDR2: SQVTM and ANQGSEA.

This clonotype was seen repeatedly, ten times or more. The chain carries TRBV7-2 and TRBJ2-4, with D tentatively TRBD1 (6 bases). CDR3 length equals 13 residues. Germline CDR1 SGHTA, CDR2 FQGNSA. The V gene lost 5 bases and the J gene lost 6 bases, with 11 bases spanning the gap. CDR3 loop: CASSGGPRNIQYF. DNA for the CDR3: TGTGCCAGCAGCGGGGGCCCCAGAAACATTCAGTACTTC.

V usage is TRBV7-8 and J usage is TRBJ2-5, with 7 bases identical to TRBD2. J was trimmed by 4 bases and V by 0 bases; bases with no gene match: 14. Germline V gene sequence: CDR1 SGHVS, CDR2 FQNEAQ. There are 18 residues in the CDR3. The CDR3 sequence is CASSLAHGWEGSSETQYF. As DNA, the CDR3 is TGTGCCAGCAGCTTAGCCCATGGGTGGGAGGGGTCGTCAGAGACCCAGTACTTC.

This clonotype was detected many times. The chain's CDR3 is CSVPRTANTGELFF. CDR3 nucleotide sequence: TGCAGCGTTCCCCGGACAGCGAACACCGGGGAGCTGTTTTTT. The chain couples TRBV29-1 to TRBJ2-2; D is possibly TRBD1 (6 bases). CDR3 length: 14 amino acids. Germline V gene lookup returns CDR1 SQVTM and CDR2 ANQGSEA. Trimming cost V 5 bases and J 0 bases, with 10 bases left between them.

The chain employs TRBV4-3 and TRBJ1-2; no definite D call. There are 15 residues in the CDR3. The V and J ends lost 0 bases and 4 bases respectively, with 12 bases between them. CDR1 and CDR2 from the germline V gene are LGHNA and YSLEER. CDR3 DNA: TGCGCCAGCAGCCAAGATGGCAGCGCCGTCTATGGCTACACCTTC. Its protein is CASSQDGSAVYGYTF.

This clonotype was seen repeatedly, ten times or more. The chain carries TRBV10-3 and TRBJ2-7; 11 bases map to TRBD2. Unmatched junction bases numbered 5, after V lost 2 bases and J lost 5 bases. Germline V gives CDR1 ENHRY, CDR2 SYGVKD. CDR3 length: 15 residues. The CDR3 reads CAISEPGTSGDEQYF. Written as DNA, the CDR3 is TGTGCCATCAGTGAGCCCGGGACTAGCGGCGACGAGCAGTACTTC.

This clonotype was seen repeatedly, ten times or more. V is TRBV20-1 and J is TRBJ2-7; D is unresolved. The CDR3 runs to 11 residues. CDR1 is DFQATT, CDR2 SNEGSKA, per germline (reference sequence). The germline V and J ends were trimmed by 0 bases and 7 bases, with 7 bases remaining between them. This CDR3 reads CSARDPPEQYF. The CDR3 DNA sequence: TGCAGTGCTAGAGACCCCCCTGAGCAGTACTTC.

This clonotype has ten or more counts. The genes are TRBV5-1 and TRBJ1-3; D remains unclear. This CDR3 has 16 amino acids. The germline V gene encodes CDR1 SGHRS and CDR2 YFSETQ. V gave up 0 bases and J gave up 1 base, with 11 bases separating them. The CDR3 DNA reads as TGCGCCAGCAGCTTGGCCCCCGCCGGGTCTGGAAACACCATATATTTT. This translates into CASSLAPAGSGNTIYF.

Only a few counts were recorded for this clonotype. The genes are TRBV27 and TRBJ2-7, with 8 positions matching TRBD2. Losses at the gene ends were 2 bases for V and 2 bases for J; bases not matched to a gene: 2. Germline CDR1 MNHEY, CDR2 SMNVEV (reference sequence). CDR3 length equals 14 residues. In DNA form, the CDR3 reads TGTGCCAGCAGTTTACGGGAGGGGGCCTACGAGCAGTACTTC. Its protein product is CASSLREGAYEQYF.

This clonotype has a count of ten or more. J is TRBJ1-2 and V is TRBV7-9; D gene ambiguous. This CDR3 contains 16 residues. The V end was cut by 5 bases, the J end by 4 bases, with 20 bases between. CDR1 SEHNR and CDR2 FQNEAQ come from the germline V gene (reference sequence). CDR3 bases: TGTGCCAGCAGCCTCCCCGCGAGTTTTGTCGGCTATGGCTACACCTTC. Its protein is CASSLPASFVGYGYTF.

The chain employs TRBV12-3 or TRBV12-4 and TRBJ1-3; the D is unclear. CDR3 length equals 12 residues. Trimming left V 7 bases short and J 5 bases short, with 9 bases between. Here the CDR3 reads CASTLTRNTIYF. The CDR3 DNA is TGTGCCAGCACCCTAACCCGAAACACCATATATTTT.

This chain joins TRBV5-4 and TRBJ2-6; D remains unclear. Trimming took 4 bases from V and 0 from J, leaving 8 bases between them. Per the germline V gene, CDR1 is SGHNT and CDR2 is YYREEE (reference sequence). The CDR3 extends over 15 amino acids. The CDR3 is CASSQDISGANVLTF. The CDR3, as DNA: TGTGCCAGCAGCCAAGATATCTCTGGGGCCAACGTCCTGACTTTC.

In its sample, this clonotype was seen many times. V and J are TRBV2 and TRBJ2-1, with TRBD2 matching 8 bases. The CDR3 runs to 15 residues. From germline, CDR1 is SNHLY and CDR2 FYNNEI. V shed 4 bases and J 6 bases; nucleotides not matched to a gene: 8. The CDR3 region is CASSGDAAGGNEQFF. The DNA of the CDR3 is TGTGCCAGCAGTGGGGATGCGGCGGGGGGCAATGAGCAGTTCTTC.

This clonotype appeared many times. The J gene is TRBJ2-1, the V gene TRBV10-3, with D possibly matching TRBD2 (5 bases). The CDR3 loop spans 14 amino acids. Trimming shortened V by 2 bases and J by 6 bases, and 11 bases separated the two germline ends. Germline-derived CDR1 and CDR2 are ENHRY and SYGVKD. CDR3 sequence reads: CAISESGSVNEQFF. CDR3 in DNA: TGTGCCATCAGTGAGAGCGGATCAGTCAATGAGCAGTTCTTC.

There are many counts of this clonotype. The chain links TRBV7-3 to TRBJ1-2; D perhaps matches TRBD1 (6 bases). V lost 4 bases and J lost 6, with 12 bases in between. CDR1 is SGHTA and CDR2 is FQGTGA in the germline V gene. The CDR3 totals 13 residues. The CDR3, as DNA: TGTGCCAGCAGCTCCCGGAGGGGGGATGGCTACACCTTC. Residues: CASSSRRGDGYTF. Full variable domain (missing parts from reference TRBV7-3 and TRBJ1-2): GAGVSQTPSNKVTEKGKYVELRCDPISGHTALYWYRQSLGQGPEFLIYFQGTGAADDSGLPNDRFFAVRPEGSVSTLKIQRTERGDSAVYLCASSSRRGDGYTFGSGTRLTVV.